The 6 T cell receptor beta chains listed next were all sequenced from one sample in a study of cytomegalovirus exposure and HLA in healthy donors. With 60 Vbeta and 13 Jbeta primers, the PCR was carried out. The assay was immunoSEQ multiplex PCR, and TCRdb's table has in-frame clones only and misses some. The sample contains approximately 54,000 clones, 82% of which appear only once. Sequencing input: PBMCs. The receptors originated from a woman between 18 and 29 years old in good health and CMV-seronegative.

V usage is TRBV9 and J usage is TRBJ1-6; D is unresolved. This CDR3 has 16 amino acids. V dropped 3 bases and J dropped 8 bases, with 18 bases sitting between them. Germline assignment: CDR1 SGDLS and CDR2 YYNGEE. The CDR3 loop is CASSARPFGDYSPLHF. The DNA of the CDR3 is TGTGCCAGCAGCGCGCGTCCGTTCGGGGATTATTCACCCCTCCACTTT.

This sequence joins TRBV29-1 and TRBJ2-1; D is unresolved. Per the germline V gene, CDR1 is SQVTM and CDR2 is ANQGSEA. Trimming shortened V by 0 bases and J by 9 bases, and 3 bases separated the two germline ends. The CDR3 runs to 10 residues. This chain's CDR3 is CSVEEAEQFF. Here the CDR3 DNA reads TGCAGCGTTGAAGAAGCTGAGCAGTTCTTC.

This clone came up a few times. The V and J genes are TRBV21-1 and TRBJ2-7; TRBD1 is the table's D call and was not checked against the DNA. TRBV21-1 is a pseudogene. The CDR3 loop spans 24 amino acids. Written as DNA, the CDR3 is TGTGCCAGCAGCAAAGCTTGGCAGGGGAAGATCAGATGGAGGAGACCCCCTTCTTCCTACGAGCAGTACTTC. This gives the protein CASSKAWQGKIRWRRPPSSYEQYF.

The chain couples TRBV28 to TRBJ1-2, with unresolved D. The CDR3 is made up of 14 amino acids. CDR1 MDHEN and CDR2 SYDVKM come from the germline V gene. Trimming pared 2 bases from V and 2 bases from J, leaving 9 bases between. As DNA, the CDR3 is TGTGCCAGCAGTTTACTCCCGGGAAACTATGGCTACACCTTC. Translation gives CASSLLPGNYGYTF.

CDR3 loop: CASSQRGEQFF. For the CDR3, the DNA is TGTGCCAGCAGCCAAAGGGGTGAGCAGTTCTTC. The chain uses TRBV27 and TRBJ2-1, with a tentative D call TRBD1 (5 bases). Per germline, CDR1 MNHEY and CDR2 SMNVEV (reference sequence). The CDR3 runs 11 residues. With 6 bases removed from V and 9 bases from J, the gap between germline ends came to 9 bases.

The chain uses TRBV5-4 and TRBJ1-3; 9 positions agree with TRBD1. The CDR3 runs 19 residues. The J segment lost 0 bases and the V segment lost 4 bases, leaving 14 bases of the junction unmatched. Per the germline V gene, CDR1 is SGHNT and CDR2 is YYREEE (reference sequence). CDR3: CASSPGTGSITASGNTIYF. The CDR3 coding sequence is TGTGCCAGCAGCCCCGGGACAGGGAGCATCACCGCCTCTGGAAACACCATATATTTT. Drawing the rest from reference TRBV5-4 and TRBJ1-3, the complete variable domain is ETGVTQSPTHLIKTRGQQVTLRCSSQSGHNTVSWYQQALGQGPQFIFQYYREEENGRGNFPPRFSGLQFPNYSSELNVNALELDDSALYLCASSPGTGSITASGNTIYFGEGSWLTVV.